The next 11 T cell receptor beta chains were all read from a single sample in a study of blood T cell repertoires in COVID-19 (dated by TCRdb to between 2020 and 2021). Libraries were made using the immunoSEQ multiplex PCR assay. TCRdb carries this immuneACCESS record with in-frame sequences only. Its versions omit some clonotypes, under half of them owing to an unresolved V gene in the studies checked, with the rest unexplained. Across this sample there are some 200,000 clones, with 80% to 85% seen only once. The top ten hold 4.5% to 5.5% of the sample. Sequencing was carried out using peripheral blood. All receptors derive from a woman in her sixties or seventies who had recovered from COVID-19.

This chain links TRBV5-1 with TRBJ2-5; 9 nucleotides line up with TRBD2. The CDR3 consists of 15 residues. Per the germline V gene, CDR1 is SGHRS and CDR2 is YFSETQ. Germline trimming cut 3 bases from V and 5 bases from J; bases unmatched to any gene: 8. CDR3 DNA: TGCGCCAGCAGCTCCGGGCGGGGGGGCCACGAGACCCAGTACTTC. This codes for CASSSGRGGHETQYF.

The CDR3 DNA follows: TGTGCCAGCAGCCGGGACAGGGGCTACGAGCAGTACTTC. Translation: CASSRDRGYEQYF. V usage is TRBV4-2 and J usage is TRBJ2-7, with TRBD1 identical over 10 bases. The CDR3 has 13 residues. Germline CDR1 LGHNA, CDR2 YNFKEQ. J gave up 3 bases and V 4 bases, and 0 bases lay outside the gene matches.

The V call is TRBV18, the J call TRBJ1-5; D is unclear. This CDR3 is built from 15 residues. Trimming took 0 bases from V and 0 from J, leaving 6 bases between them. CDR1 is KGHSH and CDR2 is LQKENI in the germline V gene. The CDR3 is CASSPPSDSNQPQHF. In DNA, the CDR3 is TGTGCCAGCTCACCACCATCAGATAGCAATCAGCCCCAGCATTTT.

V is TRBV7-2 and J is TRBJ1-5, with D perhaps TRBD1 (5 bases). From germline, CDR1 is SGHTA and CDR2 FQGNSA. Trimming pared 1 base from V and 4 bases from J, leaving 17 bases between. This CDR3 is built from 17 residues. The CDR3 nucleotides are TGTGCCAGCAGCTTAGTTGCTATTTTGGGGGGTAATCAGCCCCAGCATTTT. Its protein is CASSLVAILGGNQPQHF.

The chain links TRBV2 to TRBJ1-6; D gene uncertain. Germline CDR1 is SNHLY and CDR2 is FYNNEI. The CDR3 runs to 16 residues. Trimming removed 7 bases from V and 0 bases from J, with 13 bases in between. The CDR3 reads CASTEPVSSYNSPLHF. DNA for the CDR3: TGTGCCAGCACCGAACCGGTGAGCTCCTATAATTCACCCCTCCACTTT.

Concerning this clone: Germline is not matched at one junction end, which may reflect a read error. V and J are TRBV7-2 and TRBJ1-3; no reliable D call. Germline V gene sequence: CDR1 SGHTA, CDR2 FQGNSA. This CDR3 has 14 amino acids. The CDR3: CASSLAADGNTIYF. The CDR3 bases are TGTGCCAGCAGCCTAGCGGCGGATGGAAACACCATATATTTT.

This clone was picked up a small number of times. This chain uses TRBV24-1 with TRBJ2-1; 7 nucleotides agree with TRBD1. V shed 6 bases, J shed 9 bases, and the junction held 4 bases outside the gene matches. The CDR3 sequence is 12 residues long. CDR1 is KGHDR and CDR2 is SFDVKD in the germline V gene. CDR3 protein: CATSPGGSEQFF. The CDR3 nucleotides are TGTGCCACCAGTCCAGGGGGTAGTGAGCAGTTCTTC.

This clone occurred many times. The rearrangement joins TRBV5-5 to TRBJ2-5; D is perhaps TRBD2 (6 bases). V was cut by 4 bases and J by 4 bases, with 14 bases left in between. Germline loops: CDR1 SGHKS, CDR2 YYEKEE (reference sequence). The CDR3 covers 14 residues. The CDR3 coding sequence is TGTGCCAGCAGCGCCCCAGGGACTGGAGAGACCCAGTACTTC. Translation gives CASSAPGTGETQYF. Using reference TRBV5-5 and TRBJ2-5 for the parts outside the CDR3, the full variable domain is DAGVTQSPTHLIKTRGQQVTLRCSPISGHKSVSWYQQVLGQGPQFIFQYYEKEERGRGNFPDRFSARQFPNYSSELNVNALLLGDSALYLCASSAPGTGETQYFGPGTRLLVL.

The chain joins TRBV6-5 to TRBJ1-6, with TRBD1 matching over 8 bases. Trimming took 5 bases from V and 7 from J; bases not matched to a gene: 4. The CDR3 consists of 14 residues. CDR1 is MNHEY, CDR2 SVGAGI, per germline. CDR3 sequence reads: CASSTQGANSPLHF. The CDR3 DNA sequence: TGTGCCAGCAGTACCCAGGGGGCGAATTCACCCCTCCACTTT.

The V gene is TRBV19, the J gene TRBJ2-7; 10 bases agree with TRBD1. This CDR3 has 14 amino acids. The V segment lost 3 bases and the J segment 5 bases; nucleotides outside the gene matches: 4. The germline gives CDR1 LNHDA, CDR2 SQIVND (reference sequence). Written as DNA, the CDR3 is TGTGCCAGTAGTATGGGACAGGGGCCCCACGAGCAGTACTTC. It encodes CASSMGQGPHEQYF.

Note on this clone: This same CDR3 is encoded by further DNA sequences in the sample. The rearrangement links TRBV5-6 to TRBJ2-7; TRBD2 is a possible D gene (6 bases). The germline CDR1 and CDR2 sequences are SGHDT and YYEEEE. The CDR3 spans 13 residues. Trimming took 4 bases from V and 4 from J, leaving 12 bases between them. CDR3 sequence: CASSLSGVYEQYF. CDR3 DNA sequence: TGTGCCAGCAGCCTTTCGGGAGTTTACGAGCAGTACTTC.